This T cell receptor (beta chain) was sequenced during a study of beta chain features in type 1 diabetes. General study findings and limits: Within each of all four CD4+ subsets, Type 1 diabetes patients had TCRB CDR3s that were moderately but significantly shorter.

The germline V gene encodes CDR1 MNHNS and CDR2 SASEGT. Trimming took off 8 bases at V and 3 bases at J, with 15 bases between the two ends. This CDR3 is built from 14 residues. In total, each donor contributed a single heparinised blood draw that averaged around 100 mL. As concerns this clone: Antigen: not known.

The isolated RNA, all of it, was reverse transcribed, so expressed TCRB transcripts were what got sequenced. Assay used: immunoSEQ multiplex PCR; TCRdb lists only in-frame clones, some missing. The sample carries over 120,000 clones, less than 15% recorded once. The TCR was taken from a man between 18 and 35 years old with type 1 diabetes. The chain joins TRBV6-1 to TRBJ2-3, with unresolved D. The sample comprised central memory CD4+ T cells from blood. CDR3 sequence reads: CASLSRIRTDTQYF. The CDR3 DNA reads TGTGCCAGCTTGTCCCGAATTAGGACAGATACGCAGTATTTT.